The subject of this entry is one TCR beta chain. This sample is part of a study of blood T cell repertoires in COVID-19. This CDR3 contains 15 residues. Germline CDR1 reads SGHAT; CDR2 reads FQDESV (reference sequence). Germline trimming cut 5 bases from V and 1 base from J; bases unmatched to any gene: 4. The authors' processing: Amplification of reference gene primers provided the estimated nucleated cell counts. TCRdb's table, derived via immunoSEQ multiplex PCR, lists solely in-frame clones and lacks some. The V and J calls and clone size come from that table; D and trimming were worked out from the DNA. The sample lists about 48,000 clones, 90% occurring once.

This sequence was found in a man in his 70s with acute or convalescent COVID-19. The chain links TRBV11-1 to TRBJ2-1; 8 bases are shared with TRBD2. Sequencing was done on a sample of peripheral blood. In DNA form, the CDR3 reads TGTGCCAGCAGCACGGGGACTAGTTCCTACAATGAGCAGTTCTTC. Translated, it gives CASSTGTSSYNEQFF. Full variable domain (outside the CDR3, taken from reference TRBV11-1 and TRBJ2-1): EAEVAQSPRYKITEKSQAVAFWCDPISGHATLYWYRQILGQGPELLVQFQDESVVDDSQLPKDRFSAERLKGVDSTLKIQPAELGDSAMYLCASSTGTSSYNEQFFGPGTRLTVL.